The 27 T cell receptor beta chains presented below share a single source sample, sequenced in a study of cytomegalovirus exposure and HLA in healthy donors. Both 60 Vbeta primers and 13 Jbeta primers went into the PCR. TCRdb's copy holds only in-frame clones and misses some; the assay was immunoSEQ multiplex PCR. The table includes about 35,000 clones, less than 85% detected once. Sequenced material: PBMCs. The receptor source for this set is a male donor in good health and CMV-seronegative.

J is TRBJ1-1 and V is TRBV9, with 9 bases that match TRBD1. This CDR3 is built from 16 residues. Trimming at V came to 4 bases and at J to 1 base, leaving 8 bases not matched to a gene. CDR1 and CDR2 from the germline V gene are SGDLS and YYNGEE. The DNA for the CDR3 is TGTGCCAGCAGCTCTACAGGGGGCTGGGGGAACACTGAAGCTTTCTTT. It specifies CASSSTGGWGNTEAFF.

V gene TRBV29-1 combines with J gene TRBJ1-1; tentative D call: TRBD1 (6 bases). This CDR3 has 13 residues. V gave up 7 bases and J gave up 0 bases, with 12 bases separating them. Germline V CDR1 and CDR2: SQVTM, ANQGSEA. This CDR3 reads CSGKDSLNTEAFF. CDR3 in DNA: TGCAGCGGGAAGGACAGTTTGAACACTGAAGCTTTCTTT.

The genes are TRBV9 and TRBJ1-1; D gene unclear. The germline V gene encodes CDR1 SGDLS and CDR2 YYNGEE. This CDR3 region has 13 residues. V shed 2 bases and J shed 1 base, with 6 bases lying between them. CDR3 region: CASSVYSNTEAFF. CDR3 bases: TGTGCCAGCAGCGTTTATTCGAACACTGAAGCTTTCTTT.

There are a few counts of this clone. J is TRBJ1-5 and V is TRBV7-9; TRBD1 aligns across 7 bases. The ends lost 1 base at V and 0 bases at J; junction bases unmatched: 6. The CDR3 is 17 amino acids. The germline CDR1 and CDR2 sequences are SEHNR and FQNEAQ (reference sequence). The CDR3 DNA reads as TGTGCCAGCAGCTTAGTCGGGACAGAGAATAGCAATCAGCCCCAGCATTTT. Its protein product is CASSLVGTENSNQPQHF.

This clone showed up just a few times. V and J are TRBV7-9 and TRBJ1-1, with D possibly being TRBD1 (6 bases). Looked up from germline, CDR1 is SEHNR and CDR2 is FQNEAQ (reference sequence). Between the trimmed V and J ends, which lost 5 bases and 5 bases, there was a span of 6 bases. The CDR3 has 11 residues. The CDR3 bases are TGTGCCAGCAGCCAGGGGACTGAAGCTTTCTTT. This sequence encodes CASSQGTEAFF.

The table lists this clone with a few counts. This chain uses TRBV28 with TRBJ2-7; no clear D. Trimming took off 7 bases at V and 3 bases at J, with 16 bases between the two ends. Germline V CDR1 and CDR2: MDHEN, SYDVKM. The CDR3 is 14 amino acids. In DNA form, the CDR3 reads TGTGCCAGCACCCTAGAGGCAGACGACTACGAGCAGTACTTC. Translation gives CASTLEADDYEQYF. Filled out from reference TRBV28 and TRBJ2-7, the complete variable domain reads DVKVTQSSRYLVKRTGEKVFLECVQDMDHENMFWYRQDPGLGLRLIYFSYDVKMKEKGDIPEGYSVSREKKERFSLILESASTNQTSMYLCASTLEADDYEQYFGPGTRLTVT.

The chain has TRBV15 and TRBJ2-3; 11 bases align to TRBD1. The CDR3 has 15 residues. Trimming took 4 bases from V and 4 from J; bases not matched to a gene: 4. Germline CDR1 is LNHNV and CDR2 is YYDKDF (reference sequence). This chain's CDR3 is CATSTGQGAADTQYF. CDR3 coding DNA: TGTGCCACCAGCACAGGACAGGGGGCTGCAGATACGCAGTATTTT.

The gene calls are TRBV5-1 and TRBJ1-1; TRBD1 might be the D (6 bases). The CDR3 totals 16 residues. Germline CDR1 SGHRS, CDR2 YFSETQ. V was shortened by 1 base and J by 5 bases, with 18 bases between the two germline ends. The CDR3 region has the DNA TGCGCCAGCAGCTTGTTGCCAGGGGTCGTCGCGACTGAAGCTTTCTTT. Translation: CASSLLPGVVATEAFF.

This chain connects TRBV4-2 to TRBJ2-7; TRBD1 aligns across 7 bases. Germline V gene data show CDR1 as LGHNA and CDR2 as YNFKEQ. With V trimmed by 2 bases and J by 6 bases, 4 bases remained unmatched. The length of the CDR3 is 13 residues. The CDR3 nucleotides are TGTGCCAGCAGCCAAATTACAGGGGCCGAGCAGTACTTC. Protein product: CASSQITGAEQYF.

V is TRBV30 and J is TRBJ1-5; D perhaps matches TRBD1 (5 bases). Per germline, CDR1 GTSNPN and CDR2 SVGIG (reference sequence). Trimming took off 1 base at V and 2 bases at J, with 6 bases between the two ends. CDR3 length: 13 amino acids. CDR3 protein: CAWSGGGNQPQHF. CDR3 bases: TGTGCCTGGAGTGGGGGGGGCAATCAGCCCCAGCATTTT.

V gene TRBV5-1 combines with J gene TRBJ2-3; 12 positions agree with TRBD2. The ends lost 4 bases at V and 3 bases at J; junction bases unmatched: 3. Per germline, CDR1 SGHRS and CDR2 YFSETQ. CDR3 length: 15 residues. CDR3 nucleotides: TGCGCCAGCAGCGGCCTAGCGGGAGGGACAGATACGCAGTATTTT. Encoded protein: CASSGLAGGTDTQYF.

The CDR3 loop reads CASSQELAEYEQYF. CDR3 DNA: TGTGCCAGCAGCCAAGAACTAGCGGAATACGAGCAGTACTTC. The V call is TRBV4-2, the J call TRBJ2-7, with 8 bases identical to TRBD2. J lost 4 bases, V lost 0 bases, and 2 bases had no gene match. The germline V gene encodes CDR1 LGHNA and CDR2 YNFKEQ. The CDR3 length is 14 residues.

The V gene is TRBV15, the J gene TRBJ2-5; D not resolved. Germline V CDR1 and CDR2: LNHNV, YYDKDF (reference sequence). CDR3 length: 15 residues. Between the trimmed V and J ends, which lost 0 bases and 0 bases, there was a span of 8 bases. DNA of the CDR3: TGTGCCACCAGCAGAGATGGGCAGTACCAAGAGACCCAGTACTTC. Its protein is CATSRDGQYQETQYF.

This clone was counted between two and nine times. This chain links TRBV30 with TRBJ1-2, with D possibly matching TRBD1 (6 bases). The germline V and J ends were trimmed by 0 bases and 3 bases, with 26 bases remaining between them. The germline CDR1 and CDR2 sequences are GTSNPN and SVGIG (reference sequence). This CDR3 spans 19 amino acids. CDR3 nucleotide sequence: TGTGCCTGGAGTGTACAGGTAGGGCAGGGGCGACCTATGGACTATGGCTACACCTTC. It translates to CAWSVQVGQGRPMDYGYTF.

The chain uses TRBV7-3 and TRBJ1-5; 7 positions match TRBD1. Looked up from germline, CDR1 is SGHTA and CDR2 is FQGTGA. V shed 4 bases, J shed 0 bases, and the junction held 12 bases outside the gene matches. This CDR3 has 18 residues. CDR3 amino acids: CASSSPNRGNYSNQPQHF. CDR3 sequence (DNA): TGTGCCAGCAGCTCACCTAACAGGGGAAATTATAGCAATCAGCCCCAGCATTTT.

The rearrangement joins TRBV6-5 to TRBJ1-1, with 7 bases fitting TRBD1. V was pared by 5 bases and J by 0 bases, with 6 bases of the junction left unmatched. The CDR3 is 15 amino acids. Germline V gene lookup returns CDR1 MNHEY and CDR2 SVGAGI. The CDR3 DNA reads TGTGCCAGCAGTCCGACCGGGACAGTGAACACTGAAGCTTTCTTT. This gives the protein CASSPTGTVNTEAFF.

A single count supports this clone. The V call is TRBV5-6, the J call TRBJ2-6; D might be TRBD2 (6 bases). The CDR3 is 16 residues long. The V gene lost 1 base and the J gene lost 3 bases, with 11 bases spanning the gap. Germline values: CDR1 SGHDT, CDR2 YYEEEE. CDR3: CASSLWGVGGANVLTF. The CDR3 region has the DNA TGTGCCAGCAGCTTGTGGGGGGTGGGTGGGGCCAACGTCCTGACTTTC.

This clone was detected only a few times. The rearrangement joins TRBV30 to TRBJ2-7; 9 bases are shared with TRBD1. The junction had 8 bases not matched to a gene; V was cut back by 5 bases and J by 6 bases. Germline V gene lookup returns CDR1 GTSNPN and CDR2 SVGIG (reference sequence). The CDR3 is 13 amino acids. CDR3 amino acids: CAWETGGSVEQYF. In DNA form, the CDR3 reads TGTGCCTGGGAGACAGGGGGGTCCGTCGAGCAGTACTTC.

CDR3 sequence: CASTGGLAGRNTGELFF. The CDR3 region has the DNA TGTGCCAGTACGGGGGGACTAGCGGGAAGGAACACCGGGGAGCTGTTTTTT. J is TRBJ2-2 and V is TRBV19; 13 positions match TRBD2. V shed 7 bases, J shed 1 base, and the junction held 6 bases outside the gene matches. CDR3 length: 17 residues. Germline CDR1 LNHDA, CDR2 SQIVND (reference sequence).

The rearrangement links TRBV6-4 to TRBJ2-3; 11 bases agree with TRBD2. The V and J ends lost 3 bases and 6 bases, in that order; junction bases with no gene match: 5. Germline V gives CDR1 MRHNA, CDR2 SNTAGT. This CDR3 region has 15 residues. The CDR3 is CASSEVTSGADTQYF. In nucleotides, the CDR3 is TGTGCCAGCAGTGAAGTGACTAGCGGGGCGGATACGCAGTATTTT.

The chain couples TRBV6-5 to TRBJ1-6; no clear D gene. The CDR3 length is 16 residues. CDR1 is MNHEY and CDR2 is SVGAGI in the germline V gene. The ends were cut back, 0 bases at V and 7 bases at J, with 13 bases in the middle. The CDR3: CASSYSTTRRNSPLHF. In DNA, the CDR3 is TGTGCCAGCAGTTACTCCACGACCCGGCGGAATTCACCCCTCCACTTT.

This CDR3 reads CASSTGPANEQYF. CDR3 DNA: TGTGCCAGTAGTACCGGTCCTGCCAACGAGCAGTACTTC. The chain combines TRBV19 with TRBJ2-7; D unresolved. Trimming left V 4 bases short and J 5 bases short, with 12 bases between. Germline assignment: CDR1 LNHDA and CDR2 SQIVND (reference sequence). CDR3 size: 13 residues.

This clone was picked up one time. V is TRBV28 and J is TRBJ2-7; D ambiguous. The CDR3 extends over 12 amino acids. CDR1 and CDR2 from the germline V gene are MDHEN and SYDVKM. V lost 2 bases, J lost 3 bases, and 5 bases lay in between. The CDR3 coding sequence is TGTGCCAGCAGTTTACCTAGCTACGAGCAGTACTTC. Translation: CASSLPSYEQYF.

The chain couples TRBV7-8 to TRBJ1-5, with 7 bases fitting TRBD1. This CDR3 has 13 residues. Germline assignment: CDR1 SGHVS and CDR2 FQNEAQ. V lost 2 bases to trimming and J lost 11 bases; unmatched junction nucleotides: 6. The CDR3 DNA follows: TGTGCCAGCAGCTTACGTGGGGGACAGACCCAGCATTTT. The encoded protein is CASSLRGGQTQHF.

The chain employs TRBV29-1 and TRBJ2-6, with a tentative D call TRBD1 (5 bases). CDR1 and CDR2 from the germline V gene are SQVTM and ANQGSEA. The CDR3 spans 13 residues. V shed 6 bases and J shed 1 base, with 7 bases lying between them. DNA for the CDR3: TGCAGCGTAGCAGGGTCTGGGGCCAACGTCCTGACTTTC. Amino acid sequence: CSVAGSGANVLTF.

The chain employs TRBV15 and TRBJ1-2; the match to TRBD1 covers 7 bases. Losses at the gene ends were 0 bases for V and 5 bases for J; bases not matched to a gene: 12. The germline V gene has CDR1 LNHNV and CDR2 YYDKDF (reference sequence). The CDR3 is 17 amino acids. The CDR3 DNA reads TGTGCCACCAGCAGAGAAGCGTTTGACAGGGACCCGTATGGCTACACCTTC. Protein: CATSREAFDRDPYGYTF.

This chain links TRBV6-5 with TRBJ1-5; no clear D gene. The CDR3 has 14 amino acids. Germline values: CDR1 MNHEY, CDR2 SVGAGI. V shed 6 bases and J shed 3 bases, with 12 bases lying between them. CDR3 residues: CASRSPGSNQPQHF. The CDR3 coding sequence is TGTGCCAGCAGAAGCCCGGGTTCCAATCAGCCCCAGCATTTT.